Shown below are 11 T cell receptor beta chains from a single sample sequenced in a study of blood T cell repertoires in COVID-19. Sequenced by immunoSEQ multiplex PCR; TCRdb stores in-frame clones only, minus some. The sample carries about 250,000 clones, about 79% recorded once. Sequencing was performed on peripheral blood. Receptors were obtained from a man older than 75 with acute or convalescent COVID-19.

This clone was detected only once. J is TRBJ1-5 and V is TRBV5-1; D might be TRBD1 (5 bases). This CDR3 is built from 17 residues. Germline V gene lookup returns CDR1 SGHRS and CDR2 YFSETQ. V gave up 4 bases and J gave up 11 bases, with 28 bases separating them. This chain's CDR3 is CASSLIAGRGKVKSQHF. The CDR3 DNA sequence: TGCGCCAGCAGCCTTATCGCAGGGCGCGGTAAAGTGAAGTCCCAGCATTTT.

The CDR3 loop is CASSPRGGWDEQYF. CDR3 bases: TGTGCCAGCTCACCGCGGGGGGGCTGGGACGAGCAGTACTTC. The chain is built from TRBV18 and TRBJ2-7, with TRBD2 identical over 9 bases. The J segment lost 5 bases and the V segment lost 3 bases, leaving 5 bases of the junction unmatched. Germline CDR1 KGHSH, CDR2 LQKENI. The CDR3 has 14 residues.

The V gene is TRBV29-1, the J gene TRBJ2-5; 7 positions match TRBD1. After removal of 7 bases from V and 5 bases from J, the junction contained 7 bases not matched to a gene. Germline V gives CDR1 SQVTM, CDR2 ANQGSEA. This CDR3 contains 12 residues. This CDR3 reads CSALQGWETQYF. The CDR3 DNA reads as TGCAGCGCTCTACAGGGGTGGGAGACCCAGTACTTC.

V and J are TRBV14 and TRBJ2-7; 11 bases are a match to TRBD2. The junction had 5 bases not matched to a gene; V was cut back by 5 bases and J by 2 bases. The CDR3 runs 15 residues. Germline-derived CDR1 and CDR2 are SGHDN and FVKESK. CDR3 DNA: TGTGCCAGCAGCGCCGGGACTAGCGGTGCCTACGAGCAGTACTTC. Its protein is CASSAGTSGAYEQYF.

The genes are TRBV19 and TRBJ2-7; no definite D call. This CDR3 has 18 residues. Germline V lookup: CDR1 LNHDA, CDR2 SQIVND (reference sequence). V was clipped by 6 bases and J by 6 bases, with 30 bases between them. Here the CDR3 reads CASRGTKALTTLLGEQYF. CDR3 sequence (DNA): TGTGCCAGTAGGGGCACGAAGGCGCTAACGACCCTTCTTGGCGAGCAGTACTTC. Filled out from reference TRBV19 and TRBJ2-7, the complete variable domain reads DGGITQSPKYLFRKEGQNVTLSCEQNLNHDAMYWYRQDPGQGLRLIYYSQIVNDFQKGDIAEGYSVSREKKESFPLTVTSAQKNPTAFYLCASRGTKALTTLLGEQYFGPGTRLTVT.

The chain links TRBV7-6 to TRBJ2-7, with a weak D call TRBD2 (6 bases). Germline CDR1 reads SGHVS; CDR2 reads FNYEAQ. The V gene lost 4 bases and the J gene lost 3 bases, with 19 bases spanning the gap. There are 16 residues in the CDR3. DNA of the CDR3: TGTGCCAGCAGCTCCGGGACTTGGGCTTCCGGCTACGAGCAGTACTTC. The encoded protein is CASSSGTWASGYEQYF. The full variable domain, rest sourced from reference TRBV7-6 and TRBJ2-7, is GAGVSQSPRYKVTKRGQDVALRCDPISGHVSLYWYRQALGQGPEFLTYFNYEAQQDKSGLPNDRFSAERPEGSISTLTIQRTEQRDSAMYRCASSSGTWASGYEQYFGPGTRLTVT.

The CDR3 spells CASSSAGGYEQYF. The CDR3 DNA reads TGTGCCAGCAGCTCCGCGGGGGGCTACGAGCAGTACTTC. The J gene is TRBJ2-7, the V gene TRBV11-2, with 8 bases lining up with TRBD2. CDR3 length: 13 residues. The germline V gene encodes CDR1 SGHAT and CDR2 FQNNGV. The V gene end was trimmed by 4 bases and the J gene end by 3 bases; junction bases not matched to a gene: 2.

This chain connects TRBV6-6 to TRBJ2-3; tentative D call: TRBD2 (6 bases). This CDR3 is built from 14 residues. Trimming stripped 6 bases from V and 5 bases from J, with 15 bases between. Germline CDR1 reads MNHNY; CDR2 reads SVGAGI (reference sequence). The CDR3 region is CASRTGLKRDTQYF. CDR3 nucleotide sequence: TGTGCCAGCAGGACGGGACTGAAGAGAGATACGCAGTATTTT.

CDR3 DNA: TGTGCTGTACAGGGGGAGGAAGTGCAGCCCCAGCATTTT. Encoded protein: CAVQGEEVQPQHF. The genes are TRBV28 and TRBJ1-5, with 8 bases fitting TRBD1. Germline values: CDR1 MDHEN, CDR2 SYDVKM. The CDR3 covers 13 residues.

The chain is built from TRBV14 and TRBJ1-2, with 11 nucleotides matching TRBD1. CDR3 length: 19 residues. Trimming cost V 1 base and J 3 bases; bases outside gene matches: 13. CDR1 and CDR2 (germline): SGHDN, FVKESK. DNA for the CDR3: TGTGCCAGCAGCCAAGGGGGAGGACAGGGGGCATTATCGGACTATGGCTACACCTTC. Its translation: CASSQGGGQGALSDYGYTF.

The gene calls are TRBV5-1 and TRBJ2-7; a weak D match, TRBD1 (5 bases). The length of the CDR3 is 15 residues. Trimming stripped 0 bases from V and 0 bases from J, with 10 bases between. Germline V gene lookup returns CDR1 SGHRS and CDR2 YFSETQ. The CDR3 region has the DNA TGCGCCAGCAGCTTGGGGTCAGGGCCCTCCTACGAGCAGTACTTC. Translated, it gives CASSLGSGPSYEQYF.